The 31 T cell receptor beta chains listed next were all sequenced from one sample in a study of beta chain features in type 1 diabetes. General study points: Patients with Type 1 diabetes showed moderately but significantly shorter TCRB CDR3s in all four CD4+ subsets.

For these TCRs, the target antigens are not known. Sequenced material consisted of expressed TCRB transcripts (all of the isolated RNA was reverse transcribed). Produced via immunoSEQ multiplex PCR; TCRdb's table is partial and in-frame only. The table records 300,000 to 400,000 clones, around 9.7% of them present only once. The material sequenced was central memory CD4+ T cells from blood. The receptors here all came from a man aged 30 to 45 with type 1 diabetes.

V usage is TRBV25-1 and J usage is TRBJ1-2; D may be TRBD1 (5 bases). The germline gives CDR1 MGHDK, CDR2 SYGVNS. V shed 2 bases and J shed 7 bases, with 11 bases lying between them. The CDR3 spans 13 residues. Here the CDR3 DNA reads TGTGCCAGCAGTGAAACAGGTTTGGCTGGCTACACCTTC. Protein: CASSETGLAGYTF.

In its sample, this clone was seen many times. This chain links TRBV7-7 with TRBJ2-2, with a tentative D call TRBD1 (5 bases). The CDR3 length is 15 residues. With 0 bases removed from V and 5 bases from J, the gap between germline ends came to 10 bases. The germline gives CDR1 SSHAT, CDR2 FNYEAQ (reference sequence). The CDR3 DNA is TGTGCCAGCAGCTTAGCTGGGGCGCGGACCGGGGAGCTGTTTTTT. Translating gives CASSLAGARTGELFF.

In DNA form, the CDR3 reads TGTGCCAGCAGTGCGGACAGGGGTGGGTACGAGCAGTACTTC. Its protein product is CASSADRGGYEQYF. The chain uses TRBV2 and TRBJ2-7; 9 bases line up with TRBD1. The CDR3 spans 14 residues. The junction had 5 bases not matched to a gene; V was cut back by 4 bases and J by 4 bases. Germline V gene sequence: CDR1 SNHLY, CDR2 FYNNEI.

This clone appeared a few times. The rearrangement joins TRBV11-2 to TRBJ2-4, with 10 positions matching TRBD1. Per the germline V gene, CDR1 is SGHAT and CDR2 is FQNNGV. J gave up 9 bases and V 3 bases, and 8 bases lay outside the gene matches. CDR3 size: 15 residues. CDR3 nucleotide sequence: TGTGCCAGCAGCTTTCCGCCCCGGGACAGGGGCATTCAGTACTTC. The encoded protein is CASSFPPRDRGIQYF.

The gene calls are TRBV7-2 and TRBJ2-7; 7 positions match TRBD2. This CDR3 spans 15 amino acids. Germline V gene sequence: CDR1 SGHTA, CDR2 FQGNSA. The trim removed 4 bases at V and 0 bases at J, leaving 6 bases unmatched. For the CDR3, the DNA is TGTGCCAGCAGCTCCCGAGCGGGGACCTCCTACGAGCAGTACTTC. As protein: CASSSRAGTSYEQYF.

This clone has just a few counts. The rearrangement links TRBV12-5 to TRBJ2-6; 7 bases map to TRBD1. Per the germline V gene, CDR1 is LGHNT and CDR2 is FRNRAP. The V and J ends lost 1 base and 12 bases, in that order; junction bases with no gene match: 9. The CDR3 has 15 residues. CDR3 coding DNA: TGTGCTAGTGGTTTGGACAGGGGACAGTTGAGCGTCCTGACTTTC. Translation: CASGLDRGQLSVLTF.

The chain carries TRBV4-1 and TRBJ1-6, with D uncertain. Trimming cost V 3 bases and J 10 bases, with 13 bases left between them. This CDR3 has 14 residues. The germline gives CDR1 MGHRA, CDR2 YSYEKL. In DNA, the CDR3 is TGCGCCAGCAGCCATCAGGAAACCGGGTCACCCCTCCACTTT. As protein: CASSHQETGSPLHF.

In its sample, this clone was seen a few times. The chain has TRBV5-8 and TRBJ2-3, with D perhaps TRBD1 (6 bases). This CDR3 contains 15 residues. The germline V gene has CDR1 SGHTS and CDR2 YDEGEE. V was cut by 6 bases and J by 1 base, with 15 bases left in between. For the CDR3, the DNA is TGTGCCAGCACTTTTCAGGCAGGGGGCACAGATACGCAGTATTTT. Its translation is CASTFQAGGTDTQYF.

This clone was seen a handful of times. V usage is TRBV29-1 and J usage is TRBJ1-2; D unresolved. The CDR3 extends over 12 amino acids. V lost 3 bases, J lost 1 base, and 6 bases lay in between. Germline V gene lookup returns CDR1 SQVTM and CDR2 ANQGSEA. CDR3: CSVDSRNYGYTF. The CDR3 DNA is TGCAGCGTTGATAGCCGTAACTATGGCTACACCTTC.

The CDR3 sequence is CAISESEQGIGVPYNSPLHF. CDR3 nucleotides: TGTGCCATCAGTGAGTCGGAGCAGGGGATAGGCGTCCCCTATAATTCACCCCTCCACTTT. This rearrangement joins TRBV10-3 to TRBJ1-6, with D perhaps TRBD1 (6 bases). CDR1 and CDR2 (germline): ENHRY, SYGVKD. CDR3 length: 20 amino acids. V was pared by 0 bases and J by 2 bases, with 20 bases between.

This clone appeared many times. The same CDR3 is also encoded by other DNA sequences in this sample. The chain uses TRBV20-1 and TRBJ2-1; D not resolved. CDR1 and CDR2 (germline): DFQATT, SNEGSKA (reference sequence). The V gene lost 3 bases and the J gene lost 4 bases, with 4 bases spanning the gap. The CDR3 runs to 11 residues. Written as DNA, the CDR3 is TGCAGTGCTAGGGGTTACAATGAGCAGTTCTTC. It codes for CSARGYNEQFF.

The chain uses TRBV4-3 and TRBJ2-1; tentatively, D is TRBD2 (6 bases). The CDR3 contains 15 residues. Germline CDR1 reads LGHNA; CDR2 reads YSLEER. Trimming shortened V by 0 bases and J by 5 bases, and 11 bases separated the two germline ends. Written as DNA, the CDR3 is TGCGCCAGCAGCCAAGATTGGGACTGGAACAATGAGCAGTTCTTC. Translation gives CASSQDWDWNNEQFF.

The chain couples TRBV4-3 to TRBJ2-3, with D possibly TRBD2 on 6 matching bases. Per germline, CDR1 LGHNA and CDR2 YSLEER. The CDR3 runs 17 residues. V was clipped by 0 bases and J by 2 bases, with 15 bases between them. This chain's CDR3 is CASSQDPVTSDTDTQYF. The CDR3 DNA sequence: TGCGCCAGCAGCCAAGATCCTGTGACTAGTGACACAGATACGCAGTATTTT.

The rearrangement uses TRBV11-3 and TRBJ2-3; D perhaps matches TRBD1 (6 bases). CDR3 length: 15 amino acids. V was shortened by 1 base and J by 0 bases, with 8 bases between the two germline ends. Looked up from germline, CDR1 is SGHNT and CDR2 is YENEEA. CDR3 sequence: CASSLAGHSTDTQYF. In DNA, the CDR3 is TGTGCCAGCAGCTTAGCGGGACATAGCACAGATACGCAGTATTTT.

The chain employs TRBV29-1 and TRBJ1-1, with D perhaps TRBD1 (5 bases). Germline V gives CDR1 SQVTM, CDR2 ANQGSEA. This CDR3 is 16 amino acids long. Trimming cost V 7 bases and J 1 base, with 22 bases left between them. The CDR3 DNA sequence: TGCAGCGGTAAAAGGGTAGGGGCCCAAAGGAACACTGAAGCTTTCTTT. Residues: CSGKRVGAQRNTEAFF.

This clone occurred a few times. The V call is TRBV27, the J call TRBJ2-7; D unclear. V was cut by 2 bases and J by 3 bases, with 5 bases left in between. Looked up from germline, CDR1 is MNHEY and CDR2 is SMNVEV (reference sequence). The CDR3 runs to 12 residues. DNA for the CDR3: TGTGCCAGCAGTTTACTTATCTACGAGCAGTACTTC. Its protein product is CASSLLIYEQYF.

In its sample, this clone was seen a few times. The gene calls are TRBV5-6 and TRBJ2-5; a weak D match, TRBD1 (6 bases). Germline V gives CDR1 SGHDT, CDR2 YYEEEE. CDR3 length: 17 amino acids. V lost 0 bases and J lost 1, with 16 bases in between. The CDR3 protein is CASSLASGVGSQETQYF. In nucleotides, the CDR3 is TGTGCCAGCAGCTTGGCTTCAGGGGTCGGAAGCCAAGAGACCCAGTACTTC.

The rearrangement links TRBV5-6 to TRBJ1-6, with TRBD1 as a possible D gene (6 bases). This CDR3 is built from 14 residues. Germline V gene sequence: CDR1 SGHDT, CDR2 YYEEEE. Trimming pared 4 bases from V and 7 bases from J, leaving 12 bases between. Here the CDR3 reads CASSPTGRNSPLHF. The CDR3 DNA follows: TGTGCCAGCAGCCCAACAGGGAGGAATTCACCCCTCCACTTT.

This clone has ten or more counts. The rearrangement uses TRBV18 and TRBJ1-6; 9 bases match TRBD1. The V segment lost 2 bases and the J segment 9 bases; nucleotides outside the gene matches: 11. Per the germline V gene, CDR1 is KGHSH and CDR2 is LQKENI. The CDR3 runs 17 residues. The CDR3 bases are TGTGCCAGCTCACCAGCAGGGACAGGGCGTATTTCTTCACCCCTCCACTTT. This gives the protein CASSPAGTGRISSPLHF.

The V gene is TRBV6-6, the J gene TRBJ1-1, with D possibly matching TRBD1 (5 bases). V was cut by 5 bases and J by 1 base, with 14 bases left in between. Germline assignment: CDR1 MNHNY and CDR2 SVGAGI (reference sequence). The CDR3 totals 15 residues. The CDR3 is CASSPGRGANTEAFF. The CDR3 DNA is TGTGCCAGCAGTCCGGGACGGGGAGCGAACACTGAAGCTTTCTTT.

The CDR3 here is CASSSQQGAEQYF. The CDR3 region has the DNA TGTGCCAGCAGCTCACAACAAGGAGCGGAGCAGTACTTC. The chain joins TRBV7-6 to TRBJ2-7; D remains unclear. V was pared by 4 bases and J by 7 bases, with 14 bases between. Germline CDR1 is SGHVS and CDR2 is FNYEAQ. This CDR3 comprises 13 residues.

This clone has a count of ten or more. The chain employs TRBV7-2 and TRBJ2-5, with D possibly being TRBD2 (5 bases). Per the germline V gene, CDR1 is SGHTA and CDR2 is FQGNSA. This CDR3 is built from 15 residues. Trimming left V 2 bases short and J 4 bases short, with 14 bases between. The CDR3 DNA reads TGTGCCAGCAGCTTAAGCTGGCTAGCCGGAGAGACCCAGTACTTC. Encoded protein: CASSLSWLAGETQYF.

The chain couples TRBV7-2 to TRBJ2-5; D uncertain. Germline-derived CDR1 and CDR2 are SGHTA and FQGNSA. CDR3 length equals 11 residues. Between the trimmed V and J ends, which lost 6 bases and 9 bases, there was a span of 11 bases. The CDR3 region is CASSYSGSQYF. The CDR3 DNA follows: TGTGCCAGCAGTTACTCCGGGTCCCAGTACTTC.

This clone was seen many times. This chain joins TRBV7-2 and TRBJ2-5; D is ambiguous. In germline, CDR1 is SGHTA, CDR2 FQGNSA. The CDR3 has 12 amino acids. Trimming took off 5 bases at V and 8 bases at J, with 12 bases between the two ends. The CDR3 reads CASSPSSGTQYF. The CDR3 DNA reads TGTGCCAGCAGCCCGTCCTCAGGAACCCAGTACTTC.

This chain uses TRBV6-1 with TRBJ2-7, with 9 bases lining up with TRBD1. Germline trimming cut 10 bases from V and 6 bases from J; bases unmatched to any gene: 10. Germline values: CDR1 MNHNS, CDR2 SASEGT. The CDR3 totals 13 residues. The CDR3 protein is CAIVRGQGSEQYF. Written as DNA, the CDR3 is TGTGCCATAGTGAGGGGACAGGGCTCCGAGCAGTACTTC.

On this clone itself: Relative to the germline gene, one junction end is altered; a read error may explain this. This chain links TRBV7-7 with TRBJ2-5; 7 nucleotides agree with TRBD2. Germline V CDR1 and CDR2: SSHAT, FNYEAQ (reference sequence). There are 15 residues in the CDR3. The CDR3, as DNA: TGTGCTAGCAGCTCCCGGGGAGGGTTTGAGGAGACCCAGTACTTC. It translates to CASSSRGGFEETQYF.

A few counts support this clone. The rearrangement joins TRBV28 to TRBJ1-5; TRBD1 aligns across 9 bases. The germline V gene has CDR1 MDHEN and CDR2 SYDVKM. V trimming: 2 bases; J trimming: 6 bases; junction bases outside the gene matches: 5. This CDR3 region has 15 residues. The CDR3 coding sequence is TGTGCCAGCAGTTTAACGGGACAGGGAATTCAGCCCCAGCATTTT. Translated: CASSLTGQGIQPQHF.

This clone was counted between two and nine times. This chain links TRBV5-6 with TRBJ1-2; 10 positions match TRBD1. This CDR3 has 16 amino acids. The junction had 10 bases not matched to a gene; V was cut back by 2 bases and J by 6 bases. Germline CDR1 is SGHDT and CDR2 is YYEEEE. The CDR3 DNA reads TGTGCCAGCAGCTTTTTCGGGGGACAGGGGCTAAATGGCTACACCTTC. Its translation: CASSFFGGQGLNGYTF.

This clone has a handful of counts. J is TRBJ2-3 and V is TRBV2, with D possibly TRBD1 on 5 matching bases. V was pared by 2 bases and J by 9 bases, with 15 bases between. This CDR3 has 14 amino acids. CDR1 is SNHLY, CDR2 FYNNEI, per germline. The CDR3 is CASSETTVAGTQYF. The CDR3 nucleotides read TGTGCCAGCAGTGAAACCACAGTCGCAGGGACGCAGTATTTT.

The table lists this clone with a few counts. The chain couples TRBV18 to TRBJ2-5; perhaps TRBD1 as D (8 bases). Germline-derived CDR1 and CDR2 are KGHSH and LQKENI. The V gene lost 5 bases and the J gene lost 4 bases, with 17 bases spanning the gap. The CDR3 consists of 15 residues. CDR3 nucleotides: TGTGCCAGCTCATCCGGACAGGGAGGGACAGAGACCCAGTACTTC. Encoded protein: CASSSGQGGTETQYF. The complete variable domain, with remaining parts taken from reference TRBV18 and TRBJ2-5, reads NAGVMQNPRHLVRRRGQEARLRCSPMKGHSHVYWYRQLPEEGLKFMVYLQKENIIDESGMPKERFSAEFPKEGPSILRIQQVVRGDSAAYFCASSSGQGGTETQYFGPGTRLLVL.

This clone has a handful of counts. The chain has TRBV19 and TRBJ2-7, with 8 bases lining up with TRBD1. V lost 5 bases and J lost 3; bases outside the gene matches: 9. The CDR3 contains 15 residues. Germline V gene sequence: CDR1 LNHDA, CDR2 SQIVND (reference sequence). CDR3: CASSPVTGASYEQYF. CDR3 coding DNA: TGTGCCAGTAGTCCCGTGACAGGGGCAAGCTACGAGCAGTACTTC. The entire variable domain, with the rest obtained from reference TRBV19 and TRBJ2-7, is as follows: DGGITQSPKYLFRKEGQNVTLSCEQNLNHDAMYWYRQDPGQGLRLIYYSQIVNDFQKGDIAEGYSVSREKKESFPLTVTSAQKNPTAFYLCASSPVTGASYEQYFGPGTRLTVT.